The rows below give T cell receptor beta chains drawn from one sample of a study of blood T cell repertoires in COVID-19. Profiled with immunoSEQ multiplex PCR; TCRdb holds only in-frame clones, not every one. The sample shows some 330,000 clones, 75% to 90% of them seen only once. Specimen: PBMCs or T cells enriched from blood (not recorded which). These receptors came from a woman in her fifties or sixties who had recovered from COVID-19. The CDR3 runs from the conserved cysteine through the conserved F or W. D genes are given only for firm matches. The size entry is marked missing in some rows and otherwise reads once, few, many or a size class.

j_call: TRBJ1-2; clone_size: -; cdr3_length: 13; d_call: -; v_call: TRBV6-5; cdr3_aa: CASTTSRVYGYTF; cdr3_nt: TGTGCCAGCACAACTTCCAGGGTCTATGGCTACACCTTC
j_call: TRBJ1-2; clone_size: -; cdr3_length: 16; d_call: -; v_call: TRBV7-2; cdr3_aa: CASSLNPTGSASGYTF; cdr3_nt: TGTGCCAGCAGCTTAAACCCTACTGGGAGTGCCTCGGGCTACACCTTC
j_call: TRBJ2-1; clone_size: -; cdr3_length: 18; d_call: TRBD1; v_call: TRBV6-2/TRBV6-3; cdr3_aa: CASSALKGQPIAYNEQFF; cdr3_nt: TGTGCCAGCAGTGCACTTAAGGGACAGCCGATCGCCTACAATGAGCAGTTCTTC
j_call: TRBJ1-1; clone_size: few; cdr3_length: 15; d_call: TRBD1; v_call: TRBV6-2/TRBV6-3; cdr3_aa: CASSAQGVLNTEAFF; cdr3_nt: TGTGCCAGCAGTGCCCAGGGGGTCCTGAACACTGAAGCTTTCTTT
j_call: TRBJ2-7; clone_size: -; cdr3_length: 17; d_call: TRBD2; v_call: TRBV28; cdr3_aa: CASSPTFGSGSTYEQYF; cdr3_nt: TGTGCCAGCAGTCCCACCTTTGGTAGCGGGAGTACCTACGAGCAGTACTTC
j_call: TRBJ2-7; clone_size: -; cdr3_length: 15; d_call: TRBD1; v_call: TRBV7-2; cdr3_aa: CASSLGQGAPYEQYF; cdr3_nt: TGTGCCAGCAGCTTAGGACAGGGGGCGCCTTACGAGCAGTACTTC
j_call: TRBJ2-1; clone_size: -; cdr3_length: 16; d_call: -; v_call: TRBV27; cdr3_aa: CASSLQAAILNNEQFF; cdr3_nt: TGTGCCAGCAGTTTACAAGCGGCCATTTTAAACAATGAGCAGTTCTTC
j_call: TRBJ2-7; clone_size: -; cdr3_length: 12; d_call: -; v_call: TRBV30; cdr3_aa: CAWSVPAYEQYF; cdr3_nt: TGTGCCTGGAGTGTCCCGGCCTACGAGCAGTACTTC
j_call: TRBJ2-7; clone_size: few; cdr3_length: 14; d_call: -; v_call: TRBV24-1; cdr3_aa: CAILRPRLSYEQYF; cdr3_nt: TGTGCCATCTTAAGACCCAGGCTCTCCTACGAGCAGTACTTC
j_call: TRBJ2-7; clone_size: few; cdr3_length: 12; d_call: -; v_call: TRBV15; cdr3_aa: CATSRGGGTPYF; cdr3_nt: TGTGCCACCAGCAGAGGGGGAGGGACACCGTACTTC
j_call: TRBJ1-1; clone_size: -; cdr3_length: 18; d_call: TRBD1; v_call: TRBV6-2/TRBV6-3; cdr3_aa: CASSKVGQGAKMNTEAFF; cdr3_nt: TGTGCCAGCAGTAAAGTGGGACAGGGGGCGAAGATGAACACTGAAGCTTTCTTT
j_call: TRBJ2-2; clone_size: few; cdr3_length: 15; d_call: -; v_call: TRBV5-5; cdr3_aa: CASSFSGTNTGELFF; cdr3_nt: TGTGCCAGCAGCTTTTCCGGTACGAACACCGGGGAGCTGTTTTTT
j_call: TRBJ1-3; clone_size: -; cdr3_length: 15; d_call: -; v_call: TRBV16; cdr3_aa: CASSQSDYSRNTIYF; cdr3_nt: TGTGCCAGCAGCCAATCGGATTACAGCAGAAACACCATATATTTT
j_call: TRBJ2-2; clone_size: -; cdr3_length: 16; d_call: -; v_call: TRBV7-2; cdr3_aa: CASSLRGIANTGELFF; cdr3_nt: TGTGCCAGCAGCCTGAGGGGGATCGCGAACACCGGGGAGCTGTTTTTT
j_call: TRBJ2-7; clone_size: -; cdr3_length: 12; d_call: -; v_call: TRBV10-2; cdr3_aa: CASSGYRDEQYF; cdr3_nt: TGCGCCAGCAGTGGCTACAGGGACGAGCAGTACTTC
j_call: TRBJ2-3; clone_size: -; cdr3_length: 17; d_call: TRBD1; v_call: TRBV11-3; cdr3_aa: CASSLDGTGPAPDTQYF; cdr3_nt: TGTGCCAGCAGCTTAGATGGGACAGGTCCGGCCCCAGATACGCAGTATTTT
j_call: TRBJ1-1; clone_size: few; cdr3_length: 14; d_call: TRBD1; v_call: TRBV19; cdr3_aa: CASSRQGGNTEAFF; cdr3_nt: TGTGCCAGTAGTAGACAGGGGGGGAACACTGAAGCTTTCTTT
j_call: TRBJ2-7; clone_size: -; cdr3_length: 21; d_call: TRBD2; v_call: TRBV14; cdr3_aa: CASSQEGGTRRASGDPHEQYF; cdr3_nt: TGTGCCAGCAGCCAAGAGGGGGGGACTCGGAGGGCTAGCGGGGACCCCCACGAGCAGTACTTC
j_call: TRBJ2-3; clone_size: -; cdr3_length: 16; d_call: TRBD1; v_call: TRBV7-8; cdr3_aa: CASSLGQGLSTDTQYF; cdr3_nt: TGTGCCAGCAGCTTAGGACAGGGTCTGAGCACAGATACGCAGTATTTT
j_call: TRBJ1-1; clone_size: -; cdr3_length: 12; d_call: -; v_call: TRBV30; cdr3_aa: CAWTTRGTEAFF; cdr3_nt: TGTGCCTGGACAACCAGGGGCACTGAAGCTTTCTTT
j_call: TRBJ1-1; clone_size: -; cdr3_length: 13; d_call: TRBD1; v_call: TRBV19; cdr3_aa: CASQDRVGTEAFF; cdr3_nt: TGTGCCAGCCAGGACAGGGTCGGTACTGAAGCTTTCTTT
j_call: TRBJ1-1; clone_size: -; cdr3_length: 16; d_call: TRBD1; v_call: TRBV7-2; cdr3_aa: CASSQDRVRVNTEAFF; cdr3_nt: TGTGCCAGCAGCCAAGACAGGGTTAGAGTGAACACTGAAGCTTTCTTT
j_call: TRBJ1-3; clone_size: few; cdr3_length: 14; d_call: -; v_call: TRBV5-1; cdr3_aa: CASSLETVGNTIYF; cdr3_nt: TGCGCCAGCAGCTTGGAGACAGTGGGAAACACCATATATTTT
j_call: TRBJ1-2; clone_size: -; cdr3_length: 15; d_call: TRBD1; v_call: TRBV5-4; cdr3_aa: CASSLTGVDILGYTF; cdr3_nt: TGTGCCAGCAGCTTGACAGGGGTAGATATATTGGGCTACACCTTC
j_call: TRBJ2-7; clone_size: -; cdr3_length: 15; d_call: TRBD1; v_call: TRBV6-5; cdr3_aa: CASSPGTGRSYEQYF; cdr3_nt: TGTGCCAGCAGTCCCGGGACAGGGAGATCCTACGAGCAGTACTTC
j_call: TRBJ1-3; clone_size: few; cdr3_length: 15; d_call: -; v_call: TRBV7-6; cdr3_aa: CASSPVRGSGNTIYF; cdr3_nt: TGTGCCAGCAGCCCTGTACGAGGTTCTGGAAACACCATATATTTT
j_call: TRBJ1-5; clone_size: -; cdr3_length: 14; d_call: -; v_call: TRBV30; cdr3_aa: CAWSVASGDQPQHF; cdr3_nt: TGTGCCTGGAGTGTAGCTTCAGGTGATCAGCCCCAGCATTTT
j_call: TRBJ1-1; clone_size: -; cdr3_length: 14; d_call: -; v_call: TRBV9; cdr3_aa: CASSVIGENTEAFF; cdr3_nt: TGTGCCAGCAGCGTAATCGGGGAGAACACTGAAGCTTTCTTT
j_call: TRBJ1-2; clone_size: -; cdr3_length: 14; d_call: TRBD1; v_call: TRBV7-9; cdr3_aa: CASSRTGGGYGYTF; cdr3_nt: TGTGCCAGCAGCCGGACAGGGGGCGGCTATGGCTACACCTTC
j_call: TRBJ2-3; clone_size: -; cdr3_length: 12; d_call: -; v_call: TRBV12-3/TRBV12-4; cdr3_aa: CASSSGVDTQYF; cdr3_nt: TGTGCCAGCAGTTCCGGTGTAGATACGCAGTATTTT
j_call: TRBJ1-1; clone_size: -; cdr3_length: 15; d_call: -; v_call: TRBV11-2; cdr3_aa: CASRTPGRENTEAFF; cdr3_nt: TGTGCCAGCAGAACCCCTGGGCGGGAGAACACTGAAGCTTTCTTT